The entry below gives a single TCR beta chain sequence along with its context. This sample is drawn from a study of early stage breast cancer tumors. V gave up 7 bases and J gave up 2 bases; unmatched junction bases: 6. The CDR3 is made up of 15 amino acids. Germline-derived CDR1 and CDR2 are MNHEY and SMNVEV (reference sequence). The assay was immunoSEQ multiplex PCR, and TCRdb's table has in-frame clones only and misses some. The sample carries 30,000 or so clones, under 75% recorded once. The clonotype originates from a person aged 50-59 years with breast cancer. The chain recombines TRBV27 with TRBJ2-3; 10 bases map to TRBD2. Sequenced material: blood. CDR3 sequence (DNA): TGTGCCAGCACCCCGACTAGCGGGTTCACAGATACGCAGTATTTT. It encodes CASTPTSGFTDTQYF.